The next 3 T cell receptor beta chains were all read from a single sample in a study of shared clonotypes between healthy human individuals. Profiling relied on immunoSEQ multiplex PCR, and the TCRdb table lists in-frame clones only, not all of them. Of approximately 740,000 clones in the sample, 92% were seen once. Naive CD8 cells lacked CD45RO, underwent positive selection for CCR7 and left out terminally differentiated effector memory CD45RA+ cells. Sample: naive CD8+ T cells sorted from blood. The source is a young man in good health.

As concerns this clone: In the same sample, other DNA sequences code for this CDR3. This chain uses TRBV27 with TRBJ2-1, with D tentatively TRBD1 (5 bases). Germline V gives CDR1 MNHEY, CDR2 SMNVEV (reference sequence). The germline V and J ends were trimmed by 2 bases and 3 bases, with 8 bases remaining between them. The CDR3 runs 14 residues. The chain's CDR3 is CASSLARGYNEQFF. The CDR3 DNA follows: TGTGCCAGCAGTTTAGCTAGGGGCTACAATGAGCAGTTCTTC.

The V and J genes are TRBV30 and TRBJ2-5; D not resolved. With the DNA end fitting TRBJ2-7 better, the J assignment may be wrong. This CDR3 is 11 amino acids long. Germline V gene lookup returns CDR1 GTSNPN and CDR2 SVGIG (reference sequence). The CDR3 nucleotides read TGTGCCTGGAAGGAGATCTACGAGCAGTACTTC. It yields the protein CAWKEIYEQYF.

This clone was observed a single time. Other nucleotide sequences from this sample produce the same CDR3. The J gene is TRBJ1-2, the V gene TRBV6-6, with TRBD1 as a possible D gene (5 bases). V was pared by 2 bases and J by 8 bases, with 6 bases between. This CDR3 contains 11 residues. From germline, CDR1 is MNHNY and CDR2 SVGAGI (reference sequence). CDR3 nucleotide sequence: TGTGCCAGCAGTTACGGGGGGGGCTACACCTTC. Its translation is CASSYGGGYTF.